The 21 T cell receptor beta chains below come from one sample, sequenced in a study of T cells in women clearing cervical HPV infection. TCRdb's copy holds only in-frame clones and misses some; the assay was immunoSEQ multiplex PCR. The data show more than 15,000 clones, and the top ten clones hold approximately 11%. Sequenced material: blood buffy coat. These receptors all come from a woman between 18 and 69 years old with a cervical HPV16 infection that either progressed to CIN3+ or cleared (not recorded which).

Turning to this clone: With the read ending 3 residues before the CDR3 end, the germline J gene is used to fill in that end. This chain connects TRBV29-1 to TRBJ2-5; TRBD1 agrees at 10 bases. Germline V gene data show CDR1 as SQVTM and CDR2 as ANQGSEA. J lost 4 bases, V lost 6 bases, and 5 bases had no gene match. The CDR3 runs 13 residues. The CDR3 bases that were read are TGCAGCGTCGACGGACAGGGGGGAGAGACC. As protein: CSVDGQGGET. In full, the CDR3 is CSVDGQGGETQYF.

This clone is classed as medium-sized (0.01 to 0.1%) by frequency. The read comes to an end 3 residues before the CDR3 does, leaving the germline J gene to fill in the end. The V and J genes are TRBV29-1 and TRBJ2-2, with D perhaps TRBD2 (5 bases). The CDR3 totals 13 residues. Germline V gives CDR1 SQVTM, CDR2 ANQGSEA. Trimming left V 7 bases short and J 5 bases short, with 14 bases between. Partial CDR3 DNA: TGCAGCGCCAGGCGGGTGGAGACCGGGGAG. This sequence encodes CSARRVETGE. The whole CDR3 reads CSARRVETGELFF.

CDR3: CASSPEGTSGTWETQYF. The part of the CDR3 DNA that was read is TGCGCCAGCAGCCCTGAGGGGACTAGCGGGACGTGGGAGACC. V and J are TRBV5-1 and TRBJ2-5, with TRBD2 identical over 13 bases. Read coverage stops 3 residues before the CDR3 terminus; the germline J gene supplies the remainder. Germline CDR1 and CDR2: SGHRS and YFSETQ. J gave up 5 bases and V 4 bases, and 11 bases lay outside the gene matches. The CDR3 extends over 17 amino acids.

The sequenced part of the CDR3 DNA is TGTGCCAGCAGCCCCCGACAGGTCTACTACGAG. Its translation: CASSPRQVYYE. The full CDR3 is CASSPRQVYYEQYF. The gene calls are TRBV7-8 and TRBJ2-7, with a possible D match to TRBD1 (6 bases). The read falls 3 residues short of the CDR3 end, and the missing part is taken from the germline J gene. Germline-derived CDR1 and CDR2 are SGHVS and FQNEAQ. The CDR3 consists of 14 residues. The V end was cut by 5 bases, the J end by 3 bases, with 14 bases between.

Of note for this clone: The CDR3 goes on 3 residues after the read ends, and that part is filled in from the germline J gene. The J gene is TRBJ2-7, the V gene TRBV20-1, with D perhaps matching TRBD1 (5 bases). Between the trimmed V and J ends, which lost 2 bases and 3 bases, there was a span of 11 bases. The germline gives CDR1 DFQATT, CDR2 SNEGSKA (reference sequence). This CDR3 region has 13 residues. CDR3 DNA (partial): TGCAGTGCTAGAATATCAGGGCTCTACGAG. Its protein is CSARISGLYE. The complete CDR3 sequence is CSARISGLYEQYF.

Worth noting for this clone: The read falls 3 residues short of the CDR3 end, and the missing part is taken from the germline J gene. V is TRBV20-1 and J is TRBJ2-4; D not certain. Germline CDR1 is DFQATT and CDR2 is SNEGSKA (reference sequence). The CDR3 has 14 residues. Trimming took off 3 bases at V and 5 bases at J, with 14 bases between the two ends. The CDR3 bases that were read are TGCAGTGCTAGGGCCCCACGGGTACAAAACATT. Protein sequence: CSARAPRVQNI. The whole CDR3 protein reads CSARAPRVQNIQYF.

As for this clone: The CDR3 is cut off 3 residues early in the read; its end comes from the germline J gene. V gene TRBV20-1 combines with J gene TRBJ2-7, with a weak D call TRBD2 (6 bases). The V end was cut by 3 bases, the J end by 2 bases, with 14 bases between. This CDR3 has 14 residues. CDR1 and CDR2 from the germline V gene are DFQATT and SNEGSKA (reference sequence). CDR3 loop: CSARAGTSAYEQYF. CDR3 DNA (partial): TGCAGTGCTAGGGCCGGGACTTCTGCCTACGAG.

The sequenced part of the CDR3 DNA is TGCAGTGTTAGGAGGGGGCGGAACACCGGGGAG. This sequence encodes CSVRRGRNTGE. The complete CDR3 protein is CSVRRGRNTGELFF. The chain has TRBV20-1 and TRBJ2-2; weak D call: TRBD1 (7 bases). The CDR3 end falls 3 residues outside the read, so it is completed with the germline J gene. The ends were cut back, 7 bases at V and 1 base at J, with 13 bases in the middle. This CDR3 region has 14 residues. Germline values: CDR1 DFQATT, CDR2 SNEGSKA (reference sequence).

Incomplete CDR3 DNA: TGCGCCAGCAGCCTAGGGACAGGGGGTTCGGGACCC. Its protein is CASSLGTGGSGP. From start to end, the CDR3 is CASSLGTGGSGPLHF. The chain is built from TRBV5-1 and TRBJ1-6; TRBD1 matches 11 bases. With the read ending 3 residues before the CDR3 end, the germline J gene is used to fill in that end. Looked up from germline, CDR1 is SGHRS and CDR2 is YFSETQ. CDR3 length: 15 residues. With 4 bases clipped from V and 12 bases from J, the junction kept 9 bases outside the gene matches.

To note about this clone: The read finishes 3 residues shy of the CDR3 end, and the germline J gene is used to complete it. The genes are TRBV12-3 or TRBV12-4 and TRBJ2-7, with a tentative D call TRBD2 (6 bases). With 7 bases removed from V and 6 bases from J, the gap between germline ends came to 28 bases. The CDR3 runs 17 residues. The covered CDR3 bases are TGTGCCAGCACCAAACTTGATTGGGACTTAGGCTCTGGCGAG. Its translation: CASTKLDWDLGSGE. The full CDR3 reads CASTKLDWDLGSGEQYF.

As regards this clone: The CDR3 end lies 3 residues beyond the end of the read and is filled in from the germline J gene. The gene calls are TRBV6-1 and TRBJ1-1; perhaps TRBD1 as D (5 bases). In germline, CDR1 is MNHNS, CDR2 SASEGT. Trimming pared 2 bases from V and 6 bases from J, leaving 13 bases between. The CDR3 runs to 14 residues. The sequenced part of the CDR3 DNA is TGTGCCAGCAGTGAAATGGCGTCGGGGGCTGAA. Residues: CASSEMASGAE. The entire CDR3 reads CASSEMASGAEAFF.

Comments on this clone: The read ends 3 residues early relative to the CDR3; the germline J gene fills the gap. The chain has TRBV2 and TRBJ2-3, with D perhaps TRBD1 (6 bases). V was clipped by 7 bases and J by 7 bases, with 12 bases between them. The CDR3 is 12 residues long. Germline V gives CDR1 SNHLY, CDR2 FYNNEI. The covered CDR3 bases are TGTGCCAGCATGATGGGGGCAAATACG. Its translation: CASMMGANT. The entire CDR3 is CASMMGANTQYF.

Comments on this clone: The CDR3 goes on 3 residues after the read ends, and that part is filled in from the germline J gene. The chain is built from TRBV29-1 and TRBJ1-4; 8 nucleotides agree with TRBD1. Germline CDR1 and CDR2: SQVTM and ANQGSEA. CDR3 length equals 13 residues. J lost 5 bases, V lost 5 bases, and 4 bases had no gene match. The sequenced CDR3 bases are TGCAGCGTTCCGGGACAGGCGAATGAAAAA. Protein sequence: CSVPGQANEK. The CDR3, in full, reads CSVPGQANEKLFF. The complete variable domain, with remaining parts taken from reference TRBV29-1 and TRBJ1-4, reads SAVISQKPSRDICQRGTSLTIQCQVDSQVTMMFWYRQQPGQSLTLIATANQGSEATYESGFVIDKFPISRPNLTFSTLTVSNMSPEDSSIYLCSVPGQANEKLFFGSGTQLSVL.

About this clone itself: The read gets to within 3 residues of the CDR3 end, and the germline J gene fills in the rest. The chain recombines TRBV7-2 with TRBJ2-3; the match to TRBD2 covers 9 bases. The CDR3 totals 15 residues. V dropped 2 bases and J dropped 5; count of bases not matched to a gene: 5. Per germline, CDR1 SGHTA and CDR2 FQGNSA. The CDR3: CASSLSGGRRDTQYF. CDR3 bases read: TGTGCCAGCAGCTTAAGCGGGGGGCGGAGAGATACG.

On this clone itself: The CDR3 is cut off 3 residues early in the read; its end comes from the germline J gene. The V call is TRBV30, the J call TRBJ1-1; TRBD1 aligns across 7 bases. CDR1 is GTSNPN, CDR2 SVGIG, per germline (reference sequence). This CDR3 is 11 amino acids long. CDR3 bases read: TGTGCCTGGAATTTCGACAGGGAG. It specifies CAWNFDRE. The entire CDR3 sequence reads CAWNFDREAFF.

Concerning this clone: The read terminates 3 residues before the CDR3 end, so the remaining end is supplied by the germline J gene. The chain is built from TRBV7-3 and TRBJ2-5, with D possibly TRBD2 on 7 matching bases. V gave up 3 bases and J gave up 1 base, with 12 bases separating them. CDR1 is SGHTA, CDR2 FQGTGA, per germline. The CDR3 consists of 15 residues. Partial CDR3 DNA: TGTGCCAGCAGCTTGGGGGGGGCGGCCCAAGAGACC. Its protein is CASSLGGAAQET. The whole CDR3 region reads CASSLGGAAQETQYF. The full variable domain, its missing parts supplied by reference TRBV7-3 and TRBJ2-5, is GAGVSQTPSNKVTEKGKYVELRCDPISGHTALYWYRQSLGQGPEFLIYFQGTGAADDSGLPNDRFFAVRPEGSVSTLKIQRTERGDSAVYLCASSLGGAAQETQYFGPGTRLLVL.

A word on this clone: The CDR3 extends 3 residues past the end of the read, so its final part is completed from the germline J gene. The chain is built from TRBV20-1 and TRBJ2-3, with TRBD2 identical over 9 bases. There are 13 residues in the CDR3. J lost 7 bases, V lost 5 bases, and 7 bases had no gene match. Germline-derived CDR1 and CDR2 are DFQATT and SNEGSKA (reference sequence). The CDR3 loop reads CSAPSGGRNTQYF. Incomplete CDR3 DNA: TGCAGTGCTCCCAGCGGGGGGCGAAATACG.

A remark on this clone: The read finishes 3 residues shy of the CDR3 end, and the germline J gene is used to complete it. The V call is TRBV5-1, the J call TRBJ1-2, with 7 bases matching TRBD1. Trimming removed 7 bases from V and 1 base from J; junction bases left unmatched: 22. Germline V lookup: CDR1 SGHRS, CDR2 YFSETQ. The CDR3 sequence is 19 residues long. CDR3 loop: CASAPLPGQSTLVNYGYTF. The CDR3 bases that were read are TGCGCCAGCGCCCCCCTTCCGGGACAGAGTACTCTGGTTAACTATGGC.

CDR3 sequence: CASSQDPPLAGGWETQYF. Partial CDR3 DNA: TGCGCCAGCAGCCAAGATCCCCCTCTCGCGGGGGGTTGGGAGACC. This chain connects TRBV4-1 to TRBJ2-5, with TRBD2 matching 8 bases. The read terminates 3 residues ahead of where the CDR3 ends, so the germline J gene completes it. Germline values: CDR1 MGHRA, CDR2 YSYEKL. V dropped 0 bases and J dropped 5; count of bases not matched to a gene: 14. This CDR3 is built from 18 residues.

CDR3 DNA (partial): TGTGCCAGCAGAGAATGGACAGGGGGCTTTTGGACTGGAAACACC. Translation gives CASREWTGGFWTGNT. In full, the CDR3 is CASREWTGGFWTGNTIYF. V and J are TRBV6-1 and TRBJ1-3; 11 positions agree with TRBD1. The read comes to an end 3 residues before the CDR3 does, leaving the germline J gene to fill in the end. V lost 6 bases to trimming and J lost 2 bases; unmatched junction nucleotides: 12. The CDR3 has 18 amino acids. Germline CDR1 reads MNHNS; CDR2 reads SASEGT.

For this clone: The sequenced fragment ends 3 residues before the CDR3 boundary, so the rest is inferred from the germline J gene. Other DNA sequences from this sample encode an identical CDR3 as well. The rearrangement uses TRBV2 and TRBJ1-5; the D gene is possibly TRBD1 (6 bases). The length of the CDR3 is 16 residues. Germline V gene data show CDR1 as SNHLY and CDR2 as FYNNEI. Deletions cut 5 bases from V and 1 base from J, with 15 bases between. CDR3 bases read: TGTGCCAGCAGTCCACAGGGAGGGAGAAGCAATCAGCCC. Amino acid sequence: CASSPQGGRSNQP. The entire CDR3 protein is CASSPQGGRSNQPQHF.